This T cell receptor (beta chain) was sequenced for a study of blood T cell repertoires in COVID-19. On the study more broadly: PBMCs, B-cell-depleted T cells, or T cells provided the cDNA or gDNA that made up the material.

Study processing details: The assay estimated nucleated cells by amplifying reference gene primers. Measured with immunoSEQ multiplex PCR; TCRdb has only the in-frame clones, and not every one. From that table come the V and J calls and clone size; the DNA was used to work out D and trimming. There are 380,000 or so clones in the sample; approximately 86% occur only once, and roughly 2% lies in the top ten. There are 15 residues in the CDR3. Germline values: CDR1 LNHNV, CDR2 YYDKDF (reference sequence). V gave up 4 bases and J gave up 4 bases, with 13 bases separating them. The specimen was PBMCs or T cells enriched from blood (not recorded which). This chain links TRBV15 with TRBJ2-2; D possibly corresponds to TRBD2 (6 bases). The clonotype originates from a woman aged 40 to 49 with acute COVID-19. This chain's CDR3 is CATSTGGAGTGELFF. Written as DNA, the CDR3 is TGTGCCACCAGCACCGGAGGGGCGGGCACCGGGGAGCTGTTTTTT.